Sequencing of this TCR beta chain was carried out in a study of cytomegalovirus exposure and HLA in healthy donors. Regarding this clone: Its cognate antigen is unknown.

Study findings and constraints: There were three CMV-associated chains whose specificity for CMV antigens was confirmed in vitro. Rare TCR sequences dominated, though some public TCRs recurred in many donors. Associated with cytomegalovirus, according to the listing, were 150 to 200 TCR beta chains.

Trimming left V 3 bases short and J 5 bases short, with 8 bases between. Germline V lookup: CDR1 ENHRY, CDR2 SYGVKD. The CDR3 contains 12 residues. Using immunoSEQ multiplex PCR, the repertoire was profiled, and TCRdb retains in-frame clones only, with some absent. The data hold around 150,000 clones, with 86% observed a single time. This sequence originates from a woman aged 30 to 39 in good health and CMV-seronegative. Sequencing used PBMCs. V is TRBV10-3 and J is TRBJ2-7; D is uncertain. CDR3 sequence (DNA): TGTGCCATCAGTGATTCTGGAAACGAGCAGTACTTC. It is translated as CAISDSGNEQYF.